This T cell receptor beta chain was recorded in a study of radiation and T cells in renal cell carcinoma. This clone was observed a handful of times. Its antigen is as yet unknown. General study findings and limits: Dominant CDR3 motifs were more common in irradiated tumors than controls. Irradiated tumors had higher TCR clonality than control tumors. Only small tumor regions of roughly 1 g were sampled.

The V gene's germline CDR1 is LGHNA and CDR2 YSLEER. Trimming left V 0 bases short and J 4 bases short, with 12 bases between. This CDR3 has 15 residues. Some clones are missing from TCRdb's copy, which holds only in-frame ones; the method was immunoSEQ multiplex PCR. This sample yields approximately 16,000 clones, of which more than 55% are seen a single time; approximately 10% belongs to the top ten. Specified treatment: treatment-naive control, cytoreductive nephrectomy. Controls included a handful of female and 11 to 12 male donors, resected 2011 to 2014. V and J are TRBV4-3 and TRBJ2-5; D is uncertain. The sequencing here drew on tumor tissue, taken from a patient whose treatment was nephrectomy without radiotherapy. The clonotype was recovered from a man aged 40-49 years with renal cell carcinoma. This CDR3 reads CASSQDNGPRETQYF. In DNA form, the CDR3 reads TGCGCCAGCAGCCAAGATAACGGGCCTCGAGAGACCCAGTACTTC.